This T cell receptor (beta chain) originates from a study of blood T cell repertoires in COVID-19. Germline-derived CDR1 and CDR2 are MGHRA and YSYEKL. The CDR3 is 15 amino acids. V was clipped by 6 bases and J by 1 base, with 15 bases between them. Grouping used clinical history reported by participants in a survey and questionnaire. For recovered donors of Cohort 3, there were two negative PCRs, clearance, or symptom resolution. TCRdb's copy holds only in-frame clones and misses some; the assay was immunoSEQ multiplex PCR. The sample carries roughly 160,000 clones, about 80% recorded once. This chain joins TRBV4-1 and TRBJ1-1; maybe TRBD1 (5 bases). Sequences were obtained from PBMCs or T cells enriched from blood (not recorded which). The clonotype was recovered from a man in his forties or fifties who had recovered from COVID-19. Here the CDR3 reads CASRSGPHPNTEAFF. CDR3 nucleotide sequence: TGCGCCAGCAGATCAGGGCCGCACCCGAACACTGAAGCTTTCTTT.